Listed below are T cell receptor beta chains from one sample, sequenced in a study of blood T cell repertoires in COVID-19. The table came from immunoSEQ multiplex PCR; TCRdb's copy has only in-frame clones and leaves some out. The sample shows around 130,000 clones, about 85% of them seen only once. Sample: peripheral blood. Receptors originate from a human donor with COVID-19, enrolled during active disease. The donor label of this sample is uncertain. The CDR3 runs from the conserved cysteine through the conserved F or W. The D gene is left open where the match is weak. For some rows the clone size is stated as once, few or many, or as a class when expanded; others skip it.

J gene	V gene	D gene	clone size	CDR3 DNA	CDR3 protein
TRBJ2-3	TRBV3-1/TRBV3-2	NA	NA	TGTGCCAGCAGCCGCATTGGGGCCTCGCTCGATACGCAGTATTTT	CASSRIGASLDTQYF
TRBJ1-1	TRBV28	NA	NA	TGTGCCAGCAGTCCAAACGGGGGGCAGGACACTGAAGCTTTCTTT	CASSPNGGQDTEAFF
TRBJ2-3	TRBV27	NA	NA	TGTGCCAGCAGTTTAGGGGAGGGACAGGCGTCCACAGATACGCAGTATTTT	CASSLGEGQASTDTQYF
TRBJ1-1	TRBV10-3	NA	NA	TGTGCCATCAGTGAGTCCGGAGCCTGGGACACTGAAGCTTTCTTT	CAISESGAWDTEAFF
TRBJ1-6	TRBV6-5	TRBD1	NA	TGTGCCAGCAGAGGGACAGGGGGCAATTCACCCCTCCACTTT	CASRGTGGNSPLHF
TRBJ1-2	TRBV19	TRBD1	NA	TGTGCCAGTAGTATCGGACAGGCTGGGGGATACTATGGCTACACCTTC	CASSIGQAGGYYGYTF
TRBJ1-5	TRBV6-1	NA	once	TGTGCCAGCAGTGAAGCGCCAGGAGGCCGCAATCAGCCCCAGCATTTT	CASSEAPGGRNQPQHF
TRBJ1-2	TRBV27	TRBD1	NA	TGTGCCAGCTGTACGGGACAGGGGGCTTACTATGGCTACACCTTC	CASCTGQGAYYGYTF
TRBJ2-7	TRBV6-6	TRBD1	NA	TGTGCCAGCAGCCTGGACAGGGAGTCCTACGAGCAGTACTTC	CASSLDRESYEQYF
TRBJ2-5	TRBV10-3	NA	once	TGTGCCATCAGTGAAAGGGGGGAGACCCAGTACTTC	CAISERGETQYF
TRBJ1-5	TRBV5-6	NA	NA	TGTGCCAGCAGCTTCGTACAGGGCCATCAGCCCCAGCATTTT	CASSFVQGHQPQHF
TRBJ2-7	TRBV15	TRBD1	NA	TGTGCCACCAGCGGAAGAAGGACAGGAATTCCCTACGAGCAGTACTTC	CATSGRRTGIPYEQYF
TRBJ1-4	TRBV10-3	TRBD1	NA	TGTGCCACCCTCAGTGACAGGGGCGAAAAACTGTTTTTT	CATLSDRGEKLFF
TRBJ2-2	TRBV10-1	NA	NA	TGCGCCAGCAGTGAGAATAGGGGATCCGGGGAGCTGTTTTTT	CASSENRGSGELFF
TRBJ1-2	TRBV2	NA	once	TGTGCCAGCAACCCCGCGGGGGCCTATGGCTACACCTTC	CASNPAGAYGYTF
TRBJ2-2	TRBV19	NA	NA	TGTGCCAGTAGTCTACAGACATCATACACCGGGGAGCTGTTTTTT	CASSLQTSYTGELFF
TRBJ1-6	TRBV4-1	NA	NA	TGCGCCAGCGGATCAGAGAGGGAACCCTATTCACCCCTCCACTTT	CASGSEREPYSPLHF
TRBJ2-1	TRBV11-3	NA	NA	TGTGCCGGCAGCTTGACGCTAGTCAGCAATGAGCAGTTCTTC	CAGSLTLVSNEQFF
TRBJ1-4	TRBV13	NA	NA	TGTGCCAGCAGCCACGGGGCAGGGGAGGAAAAACTGTTTTTT	CASSHGAGEEKLFF
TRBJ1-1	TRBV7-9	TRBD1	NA	TGTGCCAGCAGCCCCGGGACAGGGAATAGGGCTTTCTTT	CASSPGTGNRAFF
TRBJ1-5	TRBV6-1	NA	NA	TGTGCCAGCAGCGAAGTCGGCAATCAGCCCCAGCATTTT	CASSEVGNQPQHF
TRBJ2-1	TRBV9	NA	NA	TGTGCCAGCAGCGTTCGACAGGGAGATCTAGCGGGCAACAATGAGCAGTTCTTC	CASSVRQGDLAGNNEQFF
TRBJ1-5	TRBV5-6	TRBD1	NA	TGTGCCAGCTCGACAGGGGCCGATCAGCCCCAGCATTTT	CASSTGADQPQHF
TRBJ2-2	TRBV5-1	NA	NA	TGCGCCAGCAGCCCGGCCGGGGAACGGGGCACCGGGGAGCTGTTTTTT	CASSPAGERGTGELFF
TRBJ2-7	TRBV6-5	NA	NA	TGTGCCAGCAGGCCCGTTAGGGGGAAGACCTACGAGCAGTACTTC	CASRPVRGKTYEQYF
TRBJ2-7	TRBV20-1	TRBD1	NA	TGCAGTGCTAGTGCCATGGGACAGGGTTCCTACGAGCAGTACTTC	CSASAMGQGSYEQYF
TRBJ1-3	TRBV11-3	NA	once	TGTGCCAGCAGCTTTTTTGACAGCTCTGGAAACACCATATATTTT	CASSFFDSSGNTIYF
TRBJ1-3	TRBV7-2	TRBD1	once	TGTGCCAGCAGTCCACAGGGGGCGGAAGGAAACACCATATATTTT	CASSPQGAEGNTIYF
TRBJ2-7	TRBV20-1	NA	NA	TGCAGTGCCCGAGGAGGATACGAGCAGTACTTC	CSARGGYEQYF
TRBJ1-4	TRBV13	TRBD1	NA	TGTGCCAGCAGCTTACGGACAGGGCGAAATGAAAAACTGTTTTTT	CASSLRTGRNEKLFF
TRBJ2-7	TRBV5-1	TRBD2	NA	TGCGCCAGCAGTCCCCGGGGGGAGTCGCACGAGCAGTACTTC	CASSPRGESHEQYF
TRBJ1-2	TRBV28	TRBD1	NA	TGTGCCAGCAGTTTACAATCTACAGGGGGAGGTGGCTACACCTTC	CASSLQSTGGGGYTF
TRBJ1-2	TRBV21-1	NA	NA	TGTGCCAGCCGGGACAGGGACCGCTATGGCTACACCTTC	CASRDRDRYGYTF
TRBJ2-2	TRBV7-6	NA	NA	TGTGCCAGCAGCTTAGTATTGGACACCACCGGGGAGCTGTTTTTT	CASSLVLDTTGELFF
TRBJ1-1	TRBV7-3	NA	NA	TGTGCCAGCAGCTTAAGGGGGGGTTCAGGGGCCCCCACTGAAGCTTTCTTT	CASSLRGGSGAPTEAFF
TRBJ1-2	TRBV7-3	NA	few	TGTGCCAGCAGCCCTAAGAGCTACACCTTC	CASSPKSYTF
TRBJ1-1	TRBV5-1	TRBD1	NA	TGCGCCAGCAGCCCGGAGGGACAGGGGGCGACTGAAGCTTTCTTT	CASSPEGQGATEAFF
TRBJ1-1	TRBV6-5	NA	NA	TGTGCCACCGTTCCGACTGAAAACACTGAAGCTTTCTTT	CATVPTENTEAFF
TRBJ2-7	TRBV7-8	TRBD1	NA	TGTGCCAGCAGGGACCAGGGACAGGGTTGGAACGAGCAGTACTTC	CASRDQGQGWNEQYF
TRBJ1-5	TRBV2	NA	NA	TGTGCCAGCAGTGGATGGGCCCAGCCCCAGCATTTT	CASSGWAQPQHF
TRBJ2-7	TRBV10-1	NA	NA	TGCGCCAGCAGTCCCTCCCTGCGGGGTACGCAGTACTTC	CASSPSLRGTQYF
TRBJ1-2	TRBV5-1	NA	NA	TGCGCCAGCAGCTCGACAGGCACCGGAACCCATAATGGCTACACCTTC	CASSSTGTGTHNGYTF
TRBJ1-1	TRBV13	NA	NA	TGTGCCAGCAGCTTAGTAGGAGATGGGAGGAACACTGAAGCTTTCTTT	CASSLVGDGRNTEAFF